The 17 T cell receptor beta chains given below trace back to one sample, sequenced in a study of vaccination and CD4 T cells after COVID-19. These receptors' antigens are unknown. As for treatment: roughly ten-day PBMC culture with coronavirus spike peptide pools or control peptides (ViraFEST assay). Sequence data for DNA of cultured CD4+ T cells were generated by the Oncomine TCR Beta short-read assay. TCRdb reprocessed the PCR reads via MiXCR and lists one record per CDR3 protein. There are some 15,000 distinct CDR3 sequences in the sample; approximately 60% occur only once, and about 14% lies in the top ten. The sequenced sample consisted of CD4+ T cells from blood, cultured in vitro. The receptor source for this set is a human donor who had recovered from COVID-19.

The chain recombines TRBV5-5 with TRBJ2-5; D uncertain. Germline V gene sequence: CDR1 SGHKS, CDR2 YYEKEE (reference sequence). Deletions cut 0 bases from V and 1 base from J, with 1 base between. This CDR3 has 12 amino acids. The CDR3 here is CASSLVQETQYF. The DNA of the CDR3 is TGTGCCAGCAGCTTGGTCCAAGAGACCCAGTACTTC.

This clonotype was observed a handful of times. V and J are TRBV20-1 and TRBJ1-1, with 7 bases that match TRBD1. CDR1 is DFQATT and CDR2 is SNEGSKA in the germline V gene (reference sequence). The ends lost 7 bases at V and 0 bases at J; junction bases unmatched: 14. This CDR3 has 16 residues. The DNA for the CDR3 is TGCAGTGTCCGAGAGTTGGGACAGTTAATGAACACTGAAGCTTTCTTT. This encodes CSVRELGQLMNTEAFF.

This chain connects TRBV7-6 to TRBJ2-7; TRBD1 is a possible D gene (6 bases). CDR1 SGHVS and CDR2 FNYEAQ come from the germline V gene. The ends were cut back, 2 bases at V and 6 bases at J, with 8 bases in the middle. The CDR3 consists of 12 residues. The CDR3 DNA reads TGTGCCAGCAGCTTACAGGGGCTCGAGCAGTACTTC. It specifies CASSLQGLEQYF.

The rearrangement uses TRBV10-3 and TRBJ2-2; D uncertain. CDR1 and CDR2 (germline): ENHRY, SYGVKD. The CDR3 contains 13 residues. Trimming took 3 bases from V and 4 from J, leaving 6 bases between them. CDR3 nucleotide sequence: TGTGCCATCAGTGAAGGGTCCACCGGGGAGCTGTTTTTT. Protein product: CAISEGSTGELFF.

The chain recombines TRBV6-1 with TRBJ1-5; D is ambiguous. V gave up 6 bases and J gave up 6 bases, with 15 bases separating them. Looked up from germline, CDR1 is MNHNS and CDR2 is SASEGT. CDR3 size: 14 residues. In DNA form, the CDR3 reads TGTGCCAGCAGCAACAGCTGGGAGGGTCAGCCCCAGCATTTT. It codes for CASSNSWEGQPQHF.

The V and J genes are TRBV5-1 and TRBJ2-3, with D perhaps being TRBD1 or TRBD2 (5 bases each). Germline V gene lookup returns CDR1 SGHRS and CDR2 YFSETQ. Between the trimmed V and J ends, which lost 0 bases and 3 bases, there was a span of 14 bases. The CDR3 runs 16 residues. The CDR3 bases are TGCGCCAGCAGCTTGGCGAGGGGCTTTAAGACAGATACGCAGTATTTT. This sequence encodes CASSLARGFKTDTQYF.

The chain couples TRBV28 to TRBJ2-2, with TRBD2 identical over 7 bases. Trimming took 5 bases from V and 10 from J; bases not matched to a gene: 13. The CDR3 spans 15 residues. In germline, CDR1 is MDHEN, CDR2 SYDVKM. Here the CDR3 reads CASSTRGGSREELFF. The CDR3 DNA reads TGTGCCAGCAGTACGAGGGGCGGGAGTAGGGAGGAGCTGTTTTTT.

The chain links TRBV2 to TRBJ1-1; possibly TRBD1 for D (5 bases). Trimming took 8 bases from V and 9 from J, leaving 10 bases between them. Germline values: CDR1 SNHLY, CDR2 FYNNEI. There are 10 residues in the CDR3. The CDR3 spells CASGALKAFF. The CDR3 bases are TGTGCCAGCGGGGCCCTAAAAGCTTTCTTT.

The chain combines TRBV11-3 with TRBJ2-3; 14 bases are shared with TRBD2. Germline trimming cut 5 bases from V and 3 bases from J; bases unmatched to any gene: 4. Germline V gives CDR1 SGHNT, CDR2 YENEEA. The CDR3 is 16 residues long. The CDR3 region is CASSPGTSGRTDTQYF. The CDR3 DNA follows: TGTGCCAGCAGCCCGGGGACTAGCGGGAGAACAGATACGCAGTATTTT.

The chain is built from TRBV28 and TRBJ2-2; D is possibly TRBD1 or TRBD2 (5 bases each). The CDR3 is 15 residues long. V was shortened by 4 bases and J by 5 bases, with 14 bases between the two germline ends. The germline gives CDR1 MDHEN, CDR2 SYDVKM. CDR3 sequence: CASSWGRDRTGELFF. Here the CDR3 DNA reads TGTGCCAGCAGTTGGGGCAGGGACCGAACCGGGGAGCTGTTTTTT. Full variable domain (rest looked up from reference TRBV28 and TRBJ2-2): DVKVTQSSRYLVKRTGEKVFLECVQDMDHENMFWYRQDPGLGLRLIYFSYDVKMKEKGDIPEGYSVSREKKERFSLILESASTNQTSMYLCASSWGRDRTGELFFGEGSRLTVL.

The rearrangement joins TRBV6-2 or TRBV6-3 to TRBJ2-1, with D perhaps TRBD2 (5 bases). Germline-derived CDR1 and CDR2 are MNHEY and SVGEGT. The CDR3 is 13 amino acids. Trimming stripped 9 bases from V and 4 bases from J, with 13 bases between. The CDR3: CASTSGSYNEQFF. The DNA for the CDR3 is TGTGCCAGTACCTCGGGGTCTTACAATGAGCAGTTCTTC.

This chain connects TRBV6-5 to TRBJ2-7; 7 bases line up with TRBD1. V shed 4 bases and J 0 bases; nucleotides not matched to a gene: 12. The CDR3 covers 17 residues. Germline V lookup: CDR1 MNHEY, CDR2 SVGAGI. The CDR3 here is CASSFRAGTANSYEQYF. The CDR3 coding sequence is TGTGCCAGCAGTTTTAGAGCCGGGACAGCGAACTCCTACGAGCAGTACTTC.

The CDR3 sequence is CASRRTFSVNSPLHF. In DNA form, the CDR3 reads TGTGCCAGCAGGAGGACCTTCTCGGTTAATTCACCCCTCCACTTT. The chain couples TRBV2 to TRBJ1-6, with D hard to call. V gave up 6 bases and J gave up 6 bases, with 15 bases separating them. CDR1 and CDR2 (germline): SNHLY, FYNNEI. CDR3 length: 15 residues.

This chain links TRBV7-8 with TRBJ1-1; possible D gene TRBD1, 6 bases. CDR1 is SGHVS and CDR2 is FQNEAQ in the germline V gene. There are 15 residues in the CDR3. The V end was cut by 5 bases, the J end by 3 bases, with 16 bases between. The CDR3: CASSPTGREHTEAFF. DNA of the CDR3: TGTGCCAGCAGCCCGACAGGCAGGGAACACACTGAAGCTTTCTTT. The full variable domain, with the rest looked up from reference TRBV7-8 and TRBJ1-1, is GAGVSQSPRYKVAKRGQDVALRCDPISGHVSLFWYQQALGQGPEFLTYFQNEAQLDKSGLPSDRFFAERPEGSVSTLKIQRTQQEDSAVYLCASSPTGREHTEAFFGQGTRLTVV.

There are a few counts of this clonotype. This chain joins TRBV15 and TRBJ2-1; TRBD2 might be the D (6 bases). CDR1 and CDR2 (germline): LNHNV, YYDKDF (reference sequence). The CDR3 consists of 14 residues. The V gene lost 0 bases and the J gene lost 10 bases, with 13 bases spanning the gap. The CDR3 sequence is CATSRDRGRGEQFF. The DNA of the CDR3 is TGTGCCACCAGCAGAGATCGGGGTCGGGGGGAGCAGTTCTTC.

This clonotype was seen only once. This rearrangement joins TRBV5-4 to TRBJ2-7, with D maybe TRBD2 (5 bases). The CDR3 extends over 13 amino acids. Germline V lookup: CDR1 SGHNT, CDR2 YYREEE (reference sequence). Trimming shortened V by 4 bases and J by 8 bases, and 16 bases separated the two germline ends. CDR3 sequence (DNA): TGTGCCAGCAGCCTAGCCAAGGTGGTCAAGCAGTACTTC. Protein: CASSLAKVVKQYF.

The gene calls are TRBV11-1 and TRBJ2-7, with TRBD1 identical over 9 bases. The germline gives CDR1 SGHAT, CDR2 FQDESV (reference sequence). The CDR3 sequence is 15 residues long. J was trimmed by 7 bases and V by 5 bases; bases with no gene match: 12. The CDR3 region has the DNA TGTGCCAGCAGCCCCCGCCCGGGACAGGGTAATGAGCAGTACTTC. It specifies CASSPRPGQGNEQYF.